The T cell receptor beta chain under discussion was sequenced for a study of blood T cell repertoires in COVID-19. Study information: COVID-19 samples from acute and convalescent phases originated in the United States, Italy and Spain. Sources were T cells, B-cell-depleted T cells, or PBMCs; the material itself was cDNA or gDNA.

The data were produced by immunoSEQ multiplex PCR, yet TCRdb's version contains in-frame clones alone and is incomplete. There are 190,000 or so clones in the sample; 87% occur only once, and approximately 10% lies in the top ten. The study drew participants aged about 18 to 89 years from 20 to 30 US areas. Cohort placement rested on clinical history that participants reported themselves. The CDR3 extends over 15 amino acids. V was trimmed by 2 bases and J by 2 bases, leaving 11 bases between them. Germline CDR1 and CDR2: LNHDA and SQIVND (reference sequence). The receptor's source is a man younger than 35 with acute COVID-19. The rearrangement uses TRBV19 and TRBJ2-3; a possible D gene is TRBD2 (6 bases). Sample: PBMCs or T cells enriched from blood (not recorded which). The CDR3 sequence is CASSITGRPTDTQYF. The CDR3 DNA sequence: TGTGCCAGTAGTATAACCGGGAGACCCACAGATACGCAGTATTTT.